This T cell receptor (beta chain) was captured in a study of PD-1 blockade in classical Hodgkin lymphoma (dated by TCRdb to 2018 to 2020). Regarding the complete study: Nivolumab dosing was 3 mg/kg intravenously every 2 weeks, continuing until either disease progression or unacceptable toxicity. A peripheral blood immune signature of response to PD-1 blockade in classical Hodgkin lymphoma was defined using TCR beta sequencing and CyTOF. Study-wide conclusions, independent of this receptor: The study was limited to a single clinical trial cohort, and causes of repertoire differences, possibly disease activity or prior therapy, remained undefined. Baseline TCR diversity was reported to be lower in newly diagnosed patients than in healthy donors, and even lower in relapsed/refractory patients. By C4D1, a significant rise was seen in CD4+ TCR diversity but not in CD8+ TCR diversity (p=0.0027 vs p=0.16), and the rise was most apparent among complete responders (p=0.02). Lower diversity was observed in patients in whom nivolumab was started less than 1 year after ASCT, and these patients were excluded from later analyses so that confounding by immune reconstitution would be avoided. Baseline diversity similar to that of newly diagnosed patients was observed in trial patients achieving complete response, whereas significantly lower diversity was observed in partial responders and progressors.

This specimen's time point label, per the study, means: cycle 4 day 1 (C4D1), after less than seven weeks of nivolumab. Relapse after autologous stem cell transplantation had occurred in all trial patients, and cohorts A, B and C were distinguished by prior brentuximab vedotin exposure. The trial cohort included 50 or so patients with relapsed/refractory classical Hodgkin lymphoma, and each patient had a best overall response of complete response, partial response or progressive disease. Trial patients were treated with single-agent nivolumab in the multi-cohort phase II CheckMate 205 trial. An independent review committee assessed best overall response by applying the 2007 International Working Group response criteria. Trial PBMCs were collected immediately before nivolumab initiation (C1D1) and during therapy at cycle 2 day 1 and cycle 4 day 1. Peripheral blood was collected in 8 mL Vacutainer Cell Preparation Tubes, from which PBMCs were isolated by centrifugation and then cryopreserved.

To note about this clone: Its antigen target is currently unknown. The record has no base qualities; no much larger clone is one base away.

The Qiagen DNeasy kit was used to extract genomic DNA both from unsorted PBMCs and from the negatively selected CD4+ and CD8+ fractions. TCR beta CDR3 regions were amplified by immunoSEQ multiplex PCR using primers annealing to V and J segments. A synthetic immune receptor repertoire was used to minimize amplification bias, and any remaining bias was removed computationally after sequencing. On the study's bioinformatics: Custom Python scripts were used to quantify repertoire diversity as the Shannon entropy index. The unsorted, CD4+ and CD8+ repertoires were each analyzed separately, with the exception of combined analyses, where CD4+ and CD8+ sequences were merged in silico. Clonal expansion was defined as at least a 2-fold frequency increase after treatment relative to C1D1, with a pseudocount of 0.5 for undetected baseline clones. Clones with 0 or 1 copy at C1D1 were classified as singleton clones, and clones with 2 or more copies were classified as non-singleton clones. Clones expanded in unsorted samples were annotated as CD4+, CD8+ or unknown by matching protein sequences in sorted samples from the same patient. Wilcoxon tests on paired samples were used to test diversity changes from C1D1 to C4D1. TCRdb obtained this table from immuneACCESS and retained in-frame rearrangements with V and J assigned. These tables miss some clones; where compared with another copy, unresolved V genes account for less than half of the shortfall, and the remainder is unexplained. V and J calls and clone size come straight from that table; D and trimming were deduced from the DNA. This sample comprises 20,000 or so clones, 80% of them detected only once. 6% to 8% of the sample is in the top ten clones.

CDR1 MGHRA and CDR2 YSYEKL were looked up in the germline V gene. Including cysteine and phenylalanine, the CDR3 has 15 amino acids. The sequence is cut down to CDR3 DNA, 45 bases in frame from base 1. V is shortened by 4 bases, J by 3 bases, and the region joining them spans 13 bases. The chain links TRBV4-1 with TRBJ2-1, and perhaps TRBD2 as D gene, on 6 matching bases. The sequence derives from a human donor with classical Hodgkin lymphoma. The sequencing here drew on peripheral blood mononuclear cells (PBMCs), taken before the fourth cycle of nivolumab. The DNA sequence follows: TGCGCCAGCAGCCCGGGACTCTTAGGCTACAATGAGCAGTTCTTC. It translates as CASSPGLLGYNEQFF.